This entry describes one T cell receptor beta chain. Its antigen is currently unknown. Looked up from germline, CDR1 is SGHVS and CDR2 is FNYEAQ. CDR3 size: 12 residues. V lost 5 bases, J lost 5 bases, and 9 bases lay in between. The time point was: week 11, during vaccination. All doses held 300 ug of mutant IDH1 20-mer peptide, with topical imiquimod. Libraries were prepared by immunoSEQ multiplex PCR; TCRdb keeps only in-frame clonotypes and omits some of them. The sample yields about 36,000 clones, 80% seen once. This record belongs to a study of a mutant IDH1 vaccine in newly diagnosed glioma. For the study at large: During weeks 1, 3, 5, 7, 11, 15, 19 and 23, patients received eight vaccinations. Earlier care involved radiotherapy, temozolomide, or both, and the majority received both. Treated patients, around 60% male and roughly 40% female, averaged 40.4 years of age.

This specimen consisted of peripheral blood mononuclear cells (PBMCs), obtained from a glioma patient whose treatment included an IDH1 peptide vaccine. The clonotype was recovered from a woman in her 30s with glioma. Some clones in this sample may be carry-over from other donors' samples. The chain combines TRBV7-6 with TRBJ2-5; no firm D call. The chain's CDR3 is CASSHFLETQYF. The DNA for the CDR3 is TGTGCCAGCAGCCATTTCCTGGAGACCCAGTACTTC.